This paragraph reports one T cell receptor beta chain. As originally analysed: For nucleated cells, counts were estimated from reference gene primer amplification. Sequencing was performed with immunoSEQ multiplex PCR; in TCRdb, only in-frame clones are kept and a portion is missing. Clonal size and the V and J genes are those of that table, whereas D and trimming came from the DNA. The sample carries around 250,000 clones, 65% to 85% recorded once. This sample was included in a study of blood T cell repertoires in COVID-19. Whole-study context: T cells, B-cell-depleted T cells, or PBMCs provided the cDNA or gDNA that served as material.

Participants' reported clinical history set cohort assignment. Resolution of symptoms, clearance, or two negative PCRs was present in recovered Cohort 3 donors. The ends were cut back, 4 bases at V and 1 base at J, with 8 bases in the middle. The CDR3 covers 13 residues. Germline assignment: CDR1 SGHTS and CDR2 YDEGEE. The sample comprised PBMCs or T cells enriched from blood (not recorded which). V and J are TRBV5-8 and TRBJ1-2, with TRBD1 as a possible D gene (6 bases). The receptor comes from a man aged 45-65 years who had recovered from COVID-19. CDR3 nucleotide sequence: TGTGCCAGCAGCGCGGACAGTAACTATGGCTACACCTTC. Amino acid sequence: CASSADSNYGYTF.